This T cell receptor beta chain was captured by sequencing in a study of blood T cell repertoires in COVID-19. Study-wide context: Material from acute and convalescent COVID-19 was sourced from the United States, Italy and Spain. PBMCs, B-cell-depleted T cells, or T cells were the source of the cDNA or gDNA that made up the material.

In the authors' methods: By means of reference gene primer amplification, nucleated cell counts were estimated. Sequenced by immunoSEQ multiplex PCR; TCRdb stores in-frame clones only, minus some. The DNA gave D and trimming, while V, J and clone size come from that table. The sample records around 300,000 clones, 85% to 90% being singletons. The germline V gene encodes CDR1 MNHEY and CDR2 SVGAGI. V lost 5 bases, J lost 5 bases, and 7 bases stayed unmatched. This CDR3 region has 14 residues. The TCR comes from a woman in her forties or fifties with active or convalescent COVID-19. The sample comprised peripheral blood. The J gene is TRBJ1-1, the V gene TRBV6-5; 8 bases align to TRBD1. The chain's CDR3 is CASSPGQGRTEAFF. The CDR3 region has the DNA TGTGCCAGCAGTCCTGGACAGGGAAGGACTGAAGCTTTCTTT.